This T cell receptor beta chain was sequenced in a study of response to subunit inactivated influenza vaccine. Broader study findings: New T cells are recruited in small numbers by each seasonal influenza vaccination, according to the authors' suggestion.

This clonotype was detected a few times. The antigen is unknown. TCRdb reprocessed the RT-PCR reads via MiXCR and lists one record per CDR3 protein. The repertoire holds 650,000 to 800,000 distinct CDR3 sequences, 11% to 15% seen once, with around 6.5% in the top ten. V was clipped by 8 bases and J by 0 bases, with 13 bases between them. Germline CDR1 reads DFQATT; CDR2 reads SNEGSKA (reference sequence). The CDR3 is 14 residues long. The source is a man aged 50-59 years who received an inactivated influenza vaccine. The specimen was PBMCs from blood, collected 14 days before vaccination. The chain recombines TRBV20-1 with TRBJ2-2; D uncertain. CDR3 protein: CSPFDNANTGELFF. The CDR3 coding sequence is TGCAGTCCCTTTGATAACGCGAACACCGGGGAGCTGTTTTTT.